Listed below are T cell receptor beta chains from one sample, sequenced in a study of shared T cell receptors in the human thymus. The repertoire was sequenced with immunoSEQ multiplex PCR; TCRdb's copy has only in-frame clones and lacks some. The data hold some 700,000 clones, with approximately 88% observed a single time. These data also formed part of another study, on human thymus T cells.

The sequencing input was thymocytes. Receptor source: a boy in the first two years of life with a congenital heart defect. CDR3s include the opening cysteine and the closing phenylalanine or tryptophan. D genes are given only for firm matches. Some rows have no size entry. The others give once, few or many, or a class for an expanded clone.

J | size | D | V | CDR3 | DNA
TRBJ2-1 | - | TRBD2 | TRBV7-9 | CASSLVQTSGSNEQFF | TGTGCCAGCAGCTTAGTGCAGACTAGCGGGAGCAATGAGCAGTTCTTC
TRBJ1-3 | few | TRBD1 | TRBV6-5 | CASSRGGTGATTIYF | TGTGCCAGCAGCCGAGGCGGGACAGGTGCAACCACCATATATTTT
TRBJ2-7 | once | TRBD2 | TRBV6-1 | CASSLGGGYEQYF | TGTGCCAGCAGTTTAGGCGGGGGGTACGAGCAGTACTTC
TRBJ2-5 | - | - | TRBV4-2 | CASSRRVGSGETQYF | TGTGCCAGCAGTCGGAGGGTGGGGAGCGGAGAGACCCAGTACTTC
TRBJ2-1 | - | TRBD1 | TRBV5-1 | CASSFDREDEQFF | TGCGCCAGCAGCTTCGACAGGGAAGATGAGCAGTTCTTC
TRBJ2-7 | - | TRBD2 | TRBV27 | CASSTRTSGREPSYEQYF | TGTGCCAGCAGTACCAGGACTAGCGGGAGGGAACCCTCCTACGAGCAGTACTTC
TRBJ2-1 | once | TRBD2 | TRBV7-9 | CASGLAGASHNEQFF | TGTGCCAGCGGGCTAGCGGGAGCCTCGCACAATGAGCAGTTCTTC
TRBJ2-4 | - | TRBD1 | TRBV10-1 | CASSVGTGEGWNIQYF | TGCGCCAGCAGCGTAGGGACAGGGGAGGGTTGGAACATTCAGTACTTC
TRBJ2-2 | - | - | TRBV4-1 | CASSQVGRGAGELFF | TGCGCCAGTAGCCAAGTTGGCAGGGGGGCCGGGGAGCTGTTTTTT
TRBJ1-5 | - | - | TRBV15 | CATSRDGNRSQTNQPQHF | TGTGCCACCAGCAGAGATGGTAACAGGTCGCAGACAAATCAGCCCCAGCATTTT
TRBJ1-6 | - | - | TRBV14 | CASSQDRRSSYNSPLHF | TGTGCCAGCAGCCAAGATCGGCGGAGCTCCTATAATTCACCCCTCCACTTT
TRBJ1-5 | - | TRBD1 | TRBV10-1 | CASSSVDRESDQPQHF | TGCGCCAGCAGTTCCGTAGACAGGGAGAGTGATCAGCCCCAGCATTTT
TRBJ2-4 | - | - | TRBV28 | CASSLRGWGQGQNIQYF | TGTGCCAGCAGTTTAAGGGGTTGGGGACAAGGGCAGAACATTCAGTACTTC
TRBJ2-1 | - | TRBD2 | TRBV4-2 | CASSQGGLAGDNEQFF | TGTGCCAGCAGCCAAGGGGGACTAGCGGGAGACAATGAGCAGTTCTTC
TRBJ2-7 | - | TRBD1 | TRBV5-1 | CASSFGQGTYEQYF | TGCGCCAGCAGCTTCGGACAGGGGACCTACGAGCAGTACTTC
TRBJ1-2 | - | - | TRBV4-1 | CASSPKGVVGYTF | TGCGCCAGCAGCCCGAAGGGGGTGGTGGGCTACACCTTC
TRBJ2-7 | once | TRBD2 | TRBV2 | CASRDNLGLAGSYEQYF | TGTGCCAGCAGGGATAACCTGGGACTAGCAGGCTCCTACGAGCAGTACTTC
TRBJ1-2 | - | - | TRBV19 | CASSPGGGYTF | TGTGCCAGTAGTCCTGGCGGGGGCTACACCTTC
TRBJ1-2 | - | TRBD1 | TRBV29-1 | CSVPWDSYGYTF | TGCAGCGTCCCCTGGGACAGCTATGGCTACACCTTC
TRBJ2-1 | - | - | TRBV29-1 | CSVGGPYNEQFF | TGCAGCGTTGGGGGCCCCTACAATGAGCAGTTCTTC
TRBJ2-7 | few | - | TRBV16 | CASSLPPKVQGAYEQYF | TGTGCCAGCAGCCTTCCCCCTAAGGTCCAGGGTGCTTACGAGCAGTACTTC
TRBJ2-7 | - | - | TRBV4-2 | CASSQMVGYEQYF | TGTGCCAGCAGCCAAATGGTCGGCTACGAGCAGTACTTC
TRBJ2-3 | - | TRBD2 | TRBV27 | CASSLGSGRGRADTQYF | TGTGCCAGCAGTTTAGGTAGCGGGAGGGGCCGTGCAGATACGCAGTATTTT
TRBJ2-7 | - | - | TRBV11-2 | CASRGRRDGKYEQYF | TGTGCCAGCAGGGGAAGGCGGGACGGCAAATACGAGCAGTACTTC
TRBJ1-5 | - | - | TRBV27 | CASSPRLGGQPQHF | TGTGCCAGCAGCCCCCGGCTGGGGGGTCAGCCCCAGCATTTT
TRBJ2-2 | - | TRBD2 | TRBV11-2 | CASSPSGTAGELFF | TGTGCCAGCAGCCCTAGCGGGACCGCCGGGGAGCTGTTTTTT
TRBJ2-7 | - | - | TRBV28 | CASSLSLSPAYEQYF | TGTGCCAGCAGTTTGTCTTTGTCCCCAGCCTACGAGCAGTACTTC
TRBJ2-1 | - | - | TRBV13 | CASSPRSQGHEQFF | TGTGCCAGCAGCCCCAGGTCCCAGGGGCATGAGCAGTTCTTC
TRBJ2-3 | - | - | TRBV9 | CASSVTATTSTDTQYF | TGTGCCAGCAGCGTGACAGCTACTACTAGCACAGATACGCAGTATTTT
TRBJ2-3 | - | - | TRBV9 | CASSVGPEEEAFDTQYF | TGTGCCAGCAGCGTAGGCCCCGAGGAGGAGGCGTTTGATACGCAGTATTTT
TRBJ2-7 | - | TRBD2 | TRBV4-3 | CASSHSGGGRNEQYF | TGCGCCAGCAGCCACTCCGGGGGGGGCCGGAACGAGCAGTACTTC
TRBJ2-5 | - | TRBD2 | TRBV29-1 | CSVDGLAGGATQYF | TGCAGCGTCGACGGACTAGCGGGAGGGGCGACCCAGTACTTC
TRBJ2-5 | - | - | TRBV29-1 | CSVDRVGETQYF | TGCAGCGTTGACAGGGTCGGGGAGACCCAGTACTTC
TRBJ1-3 | few | - | TRBV5-1 | CASSLGGDGNTIYF | TGCGCCAGCAGCTTGGGGGGGGATGGAAACACCATATATTTT
TRBJ2-5 | - | - | TRBV28 | CASSSPPWPLTRETQYF | TGTGCCAGCAGTTCCCCTCCCTGGCCCTTGACAAGAGAGACCCAGTACTTC
TRBJ2-7 | few | TRBD2 | TRBV27 | CASRGLAGPVYEQYF | TGTGCCAGCAGGGGACTAGCGGGACCGGTCTACGAGCAGTACTTC
TRBJ1-2 | - | - | TRBV30 | CAWTLPVANYGYTF | TGTGCCTGGACCCTACCTGTGGCTAACTATGGCTACACCTTC
TRBJ2-2 | - | TRBD2 | TRBV10-3 | CAISENSGRIGTGELFF | TGTGCCATCAGTGAGAATAGCGGGAGAATTGGCACCGGGGAGCTGTTTTTT
TRBJ1-1 | - | - | TRBV2 | CASKAGVAEAFF | TGTGCCAGCAAGGCGGGGGTGGCTGAAGCTTTCTTT
TRBJ1-5 | - | - | TRBV27 | CAGGGGVNQPQHF | TGTGCCGGGGGGGGAGGGGTTAATCAGCCCCAGCATTTT
TRBJ2-1 | - | TRBD2 | TRBV5-1 | CASSPGSGGFSYNEQFF | TGCGCCAGCAGCCCGGGTAGCGGGGGATTCTCCTACAATGAGCAGTTCTTC